The rows below give T cell receptor beta chains drawn from one sample of a study of blood T cells in healthy people across ages. TCRdb used MiXCR to reprocess the 5' RACE reads, holding one entry per CDR3 protein. Of roughly 800,000 distinct CDR3 sequences listed, 58% are singletons. Source material: blood. The receptor set was obtained from a man aged 30 to 39 in good health. Both conserved end residues are trimmed from each CDR3. Size tells how often a clone was seen (once, few, many) or the class of an expanded clone, and some rows leave it out.

TRBJ2-4,few,TRBV3-1,ASSQHPSSAKNIQY
TRBJ2-5,.,TRBV7-2,ASSLNTQEQY
TRBJ2-1,few,TRBV20-1,SARPQFGYNEQF
TRBJ1-1,.,TRBV15,ATSRDPYGTGKNTEAF
TRBJ1-2,.,TRBV20-1,SARDGGDGGNYGYT
TRBJ2-3,.,TRBV7-2,ASSLRGLLAGGWTDTQY
TRBJ2-1,.,TRBV7-2,ASPGESYNEQF
TRBJ1-5,.,TRBV2,ASSETAQPQH
TRBJ2-4,few,TRBV20-1,SASSGGPNIQY
TRBJ2-1,.,TRBV4-3,ASSQDRSSRLAGYNEQF
TRBJ1-6,.,TRBV6-2/TRBV6-3,ASSPRTGGYYSPLH
TRBJ2-3,few,TRBV7-2,ASSFRSADTQY
TRBJ2-3,.,TRBV24-1,ATSDPARDSHFTDTQY
TRBJ2-5,.,TRBV7-2,ASSLDWLRTSGSRQTQY
TRBJ2-6,few,TRBV6-5,ASGPDPSGANVLT
TRBJ2-5,.,TRBV9,ASSVGGWYQETQY
TRBJ2-7,.,TRBV10-3,AISDPSGGFPIHERY
TRBJ2-4,.,TRBV13,ASSPRAGNKNIQY
.,.,TRBV3-1,ASSQEGLAGYNEQY
TRBJ2-7,few,TRBV20-1,SARPLTSGISYEQY
TRBJ2-3,few,TRBV5-6,ASRRTGTTDTQY
TRBJ2-1,.,TRBV6-1,ASSEIIWAEGSRDEQF
TRBJ2-5,.,TRBV6-1,ASSVTGCSQY
TRBJ2-6,.,TRBV5-1,ASSLTTDAISGANVLT
TRBJ2-4,few,TRBV7-9,ASSLWGSKNIQY
TRBJ2-3,.,TRBV7-2,ASSLGPSGGTDTQY
TRBJ2-7,.,TRBV6-1,ASTGQSYEQY
TRBJ2-7,.,TRBV7-2,ASSSRLAGAYEQY
TRBJ2-1,few,TRBV9,ASSVAPVSSGDAEQF
TRBJ2-5,.,TRBV20-1,SATLGRVIETQY
TRBJ2-5,.,TRBV12-3/TRBV12-4,ASSSGLAAETQY
TRBJ2-4,.,TRBV7-6,ASSLAQGVLAKNIQY
TRBJ2-1,.,TRBV25-1,ASSEIGDYNEQF
TRBJ2-1,few,TRBV20-1,SARVSSGGAGYNEQF
TRBJ1-2,.,TRBV15,ATSRDTLVGGQGFRIYGYT
.,once,TRBV3-1,ASSWTGRNSEQY
TRBJ1-6,.,TRBV10-3,AISESYTGASYNSLLH
TRBJ2-4,few,TRBV9,ASSVALAGNIQY
TRBJ2-7,few,TRBV20-1,SVTGDSFETEQY
TRBJ2-1,few,TRBV10-3,ATAGQGYYNEQF
TRBJ2-5,.,TRBV6-1,ASREFPPRGRETQY
.,.,TRBV11-1,ASSGVAGGYYEQY
.,.,TRBV6-6,ASSYFTSPEQY
TRBJ2-1,few,TRBV3-1,ASSPKTGYEQF
TRBJ2-5,.,TRBV27,ASSRDTAGEQY
TRBJ2-7,few,TRBV6-5,ASSYSVPGTGGYEQY
TRBJ2-3,few,TRBV12-3/TRBV12-4,ASSLPSDGLAYTDTQY
.,.,TRBV9,ASSVGDRLGTQY
TRBJ2-7,few,TRBV20-1,SASGALSGRDSYEQY
TRBJ2-3,once,TRBV20-1,SAQMGHLQDTQY
TRBJ2-1,once,TRBV29-1,SVEGWVFGNNEQF
TRBJ1-1,.,TRBV29-1,SVEGAFEAF
TRBJ1-2,.,TRBV15,ATQAPNYGYT
TRBJ2-2,.,TRBV29-1,SARPGLVNSGELF
TRBJ1-4,.,TRBV29-1,SAEGDRAEKLF
TRBJ1-2,.,TRBV12-3/TRBV12-4,ASSSTGGNSGYT
TRBJ2-7,.,TRBV24-1,ATSDPTSGGTHEQY
TRBJ2-1,.,TRBV6-2/TRBV6-3,ASSYSTVEQF